This is a list of T cell receptor beta chains from one sample in a study of blood T cell repertoires in COVID-19. Only in-frame clones appear in the TCRdb table, and some are missing; sequencing was by immunoSEQ multiplex PCR. The table shows 15,000 to 20,000 clones, with 80% occurring only once. Sequenced: peripheral blood. These receptors all come from an elderly man with acute or convalescent COVID-19. Both conserved end residues are part of each CDR3. The D gene is left open where the match is weak. Clone size is stated in some rows and not others, as once, few, many or a class when expanded.

once	TRBV7-3	TRBJ2-3	TRBD2	CASSRGGRTDTQYF	TGTGCCAGCAGCCGCGGGGGACGCACAGATACGCAGTATTTT
.	TRBV19	TRBJ1-5	.	CASSILGEGEYQPQHF	TGTGCCAGTAGTATCCTCGGGGAGGGGGAGTATCAGCCCCAGCATTTT
.	TRBV5-4	TRBJ2-7	TRBD1	CASSLVAGGNYEQYF	TGTGCCAGCAGCTTGGTGGCAGGGGGCAACTACGAGCAGTACTTC
.	TRBV6-1	TRBJ1-4	TRBD1	CASSGWGTGTNEKLFF	TGTGCCAGCAGTGGATGGGGGACAGGGACAAATGAAAAACTGTTTTTT
few	TRBV18	TRBJ1-1	.	CASSPSGQNTEAFF	TGTGCCAGCTCACCTTCCGGACAGAACACTGAAGCTTTCTTT
.	TRBV7-2	TRBJ2-2	TRBD2	CASSLLLAGVTNTGELFF	TGTGCCAGCAGCTTACTATTAGCGGGGGTCACGAACACCGGGGAGCTGTTTTTT
.	TRBV28	TRBJ1-6	TRBD1	CASSSSGTGFNSPLHF	TGTGCCAGCAGCTCCTCCGGGACAGGGTTCAATTCACCCCTCCATTTT
.	TRBV7-6	TRBJ2-3	TRBD2	CASSPMGLASTDTQYF	TGTGCCAGCAGCCCGATGGGACTAGCGAGCACAGATACGCAGTATTTT
.	TRBV5-1	TRBJ2-2	TRBD2	CASSQTSGGNTGELFF	TGCGCCAGCAGCCAAACTAGCGGGGGGAACACCGGGGAGCTGTTTTTT
.	TRBV10-3	TRBJ2-3	TRBD2	CAISASSGGARPDTQYF	TGTGCCATCAGTGCCTCTAGCGGGGGGGCGAGGCCAGATACGCAGTATTTT
.	TRBV10-3	TRBJ1-6	TRBD1	CAIRDRERMNSPLHF	TGTGCCATCAGGGACAGGGAACGTATGAATTCACCCCTCCACTTT
.	TRBV11-1	TRBJ2-5	.	CASTVRGRATQYF	TGTGCCAGCACAGTAAGAGGGCGGGCGACCCAGTACTTC
.	TRBV5-4	TRBJ1-1	TRBD1	CASSLGLDRVVTEAFF	TGTGCCAGCAGCTTGGGGTTAGACAGGGTAGTCACTGAAGCTTTCTTT
.	TRBV15	TRBJ1-6	.	CATSRDKRDQGNSPLHF	TGTGCCACCAGCAGAGATAAGCGGGACCAGGGCAATTCACCCCTCCACTTT
.	TRBV18	TRBJ1-4	TRBD1	CASSPAGTGNEKLFF	TGTGCCAGCTCACCGGCCGGGACAGGGAATGAAAAACTGTTTTTT
.	TRBV7-2	TRBJ1-4	.	CASSLGGGGTNEKLFF	TGTGCCAGCAGCTTAGGAGGGGGGGGAACTAATGAAAAACTGTTTTTT
few	TRBV10-3	TRBJ1-5	.	CAISGGSGNQPQHF	TGTGCCATCAGTGGAGGGAGCGGCAATCAGCCCCAGCATTTT
.	TRBV5-1	TRBJ2-1	.	CASSPDIGGEQFF	TGCGCCAGCAGCCCTGACATTGGAGGCGAGCAGTTCTTC
.	TRBV7-2	TRBJ1-1	.	CASSYLGENTEAFF	TGTGCCAGCAGCTATCTAGGGGAGAACACTGAAGCTTTCTTT
.	TRBV9	TRBJ1-1	.	CASSVGQVNTEAFF	TGTGCCAGCAGCGTAGGGCAGGTGAACACTGAAGCTTTCTTT
.	TRBV7-9	TRBJ1-1	TRBD1	CASSKGGVEAFF	TGTGCCAGCAGCAAAGGGGGCGTTGAAGCTTTCTTT
.	TRBV9	TRBJ2-6	.	CASSPHTSGANVLTF	TGTGCCAGCAGCCCCCACACCTCTGGGGCCAACGTCCTGACTTTC
.	TRBV29-1	TRBJ2-3	.	CSVGQVGSTDTQYF	TGCAGCGTTGGACAGGTAGGAAGCACAGATACGCAGTATTTT
.	TRBV6-2/TRBV6-3	TRBJ2-7	.	CASSPAGTPTYEQYF	TGTGCCAGCAGCCCGGCTGGGACTCCAACCTACGAGCAGTACTTC
.	TRBV6-5	TRBJ2-1	TRBD1	CASSFGTGGSYNEQFF	TGTGCCAGCAGTTTCGGGACAGGGGGATCCTACAATGAGCAGTTCTTC
.	TRBV3-1/TRBV3-2	TRBJ1-4	.	CASSSGQTNEKLFF	TGTGCCAGCAGCTCTGGACAGACGAATGAAAAACTGTTTTTT
.	TRBV3-1/TRBV3-2	TRBJ2-3	TRBD2	CASSQGLAGVGDTQYF	TGTGCCAGCAGCCAGGGACTAGCGGGGGTTGGAGATACGCAGTATTTT
.	TRBV27	TRBJ1-5	.	CASKDSSTDQPQHF	TGTGCCAGCAAGGACAGTTCTACCGATCAGCCCCAGCATTTT
.	TRBV6-5	TRBJ2-1	.	CASSLDGSSYNEQFF	TGTGCCAGCAGTCTAGACGGGAGCTCCTACAATGAGCAGTTCTTC
.	TRBV5-4	TRBJ1-1	.	CASSFGTNTEAFF	TGTGCCAGCAGCTTTGGCACGAACACTGAAGCTTTCTTT
few	TRBV19	TRBJ1-5	TRBD1	CATRQGLRKAQHF	TGTGCCACGAGACAGGGACTCCGAAAGGCCCAGCATTTT
.	TRBV7-8	TRBJ1-1	TRBD1	CASSSQGAGVNTEAFF	TGTGCCAGCAGCTCCCAGGGGGCCGGGGTAAACACTGAAGCTTTCTTT
.	TRBV5-1	TRBJ2-3	.	CASSYGTPTTDTQYF	TGCGCCAGCAGCTACGGGACTCCTACCACAGATACGCAGTATTTT
.	TRBV2	TRBJ1-2	.	CASRPDSLWGYTF	TGTGCCAGCAGACCCGACAGCCTATGGGGCTACACCTTC
.	TRBV9	TRBJ2-1	.	CASSLTIQNEQFF	TGTGCCAGCAGCCTCACGATTCAGAATGAGCAGTTCTTC
.	TRBV7-6	TRBJ1-5	TRBD1	CASSPGQGLGQPQHF	TGTGCCAGCAGCCCCGGACAGGGGCTAGGTCAGCCCCAGCATTTT
.	TRBV9	TRBJ2-3	.	CASSAGPTDTQYF	TGTGCCAGCAGCGCGGGTCCCACAGATACGCAGTATTTT
once	TRBV5-4	TRBJ2-4	TRBD2	CASSLRGEILAKNIQYF	TGTGCCAGCAGCTTGCGGGGGGAGATTCTAGCCAAAAACATTCAGTACTTC
.	TRBV23-1	TRBJ1-2	.	CASRNLGGGGLGGYTF	TGCGCCAGCAGGAACCTGGGGGGTGGGGGACTCGGTGGCTACACCTTC
.	TRBV4-1	TRBJ2-7	TRBD2	CASSQARGGGPTYEQYF	TGCGCCAGCAGCCAAGCCCGCGGGGGGGGCCCAACCTACGAGCAGTACTTC
.	TRBV12-3/TRBV12-4	TRBJ2-7	TRBD1	CASNRQGSYEQYF	TGTGCCAGCAATCGACAGGGTTCCTACGAGCAGTACTTC
.	TRBV2	TRBJ1-2	.	CASGDRGFYGYTF	TGTGCCAGCGGAGATAGGGGATTCTATGGCTACACCTTC
.	TRBV2	TRBJ2-2	TRBD2	CASSDQPGGAGAGELFF	TGTGCCAGCAGCGACCAACCCGGGGGGGCTGGGGCCGGGGAGCTGTTTTTT
once	TRBV28	TRBJ2-1	TRBD1	CASQGQSYNEQFF	TGTGCCAGTCAGGGACAGAGTTACAATGAGCAGTTCTTC
.	TRBV7-2	TRBJ2-2	TRBD2	CASSLAGAGGTGELFF	TGTGCCAGCAGCTTAGCTGGTGCGGGGGGAACCGGGGAGCTGTTTTTT
.	TRBV6-2/TRBV6-3	TRBJ1-5	.	CASSPPTGYSNQPQHF	TGTGCCAGCAGCCCACCTACAGGGTATAGCAATCAGCCCCAGCATTTT
.	TRBV18	TRBJ1-2	TRBD1	CASSKGQDSYGYTF	TGTGCCAGCTCCAAGGGACAGGACAGCTATGGCTACACCTTC
.	TRBV27	TRBJ1-2	TRBD1	CASMGQANYGYTF	TGTGCCAGCATGGGACAGGCGAACTATGGCTACACCTTC
.	TRBV11-3	TRBJ2-2	.	CASSPRTAANTGELFF	TGTGCCAGCAGCCCCCGGACAGCCGCGAACACCGGGGAGCTGTTTTTT
.	TRBV7-2	TRBJ1-2	TRBD1	CASSRNRGDGYTF	TGTGCCAGCAGCCGAAACAGGGGCGATGGCTACACCTTC
.	TRBV7-6	TRBJ1-1	TRBD1	CASSRRQGENTEAFF	TGTGCCAGCAGCAGAAGACAGGGGGAGAATACTGAAGCTTTCTTT
once	TRBV7-6	TRBJ2-5	TRBD2	CASSNNMGGGLVQETQYF	TGTGCCAGCAGCAATAACATGGGGGGTGGACTAGTACAAGAGACCCAGTACTTC